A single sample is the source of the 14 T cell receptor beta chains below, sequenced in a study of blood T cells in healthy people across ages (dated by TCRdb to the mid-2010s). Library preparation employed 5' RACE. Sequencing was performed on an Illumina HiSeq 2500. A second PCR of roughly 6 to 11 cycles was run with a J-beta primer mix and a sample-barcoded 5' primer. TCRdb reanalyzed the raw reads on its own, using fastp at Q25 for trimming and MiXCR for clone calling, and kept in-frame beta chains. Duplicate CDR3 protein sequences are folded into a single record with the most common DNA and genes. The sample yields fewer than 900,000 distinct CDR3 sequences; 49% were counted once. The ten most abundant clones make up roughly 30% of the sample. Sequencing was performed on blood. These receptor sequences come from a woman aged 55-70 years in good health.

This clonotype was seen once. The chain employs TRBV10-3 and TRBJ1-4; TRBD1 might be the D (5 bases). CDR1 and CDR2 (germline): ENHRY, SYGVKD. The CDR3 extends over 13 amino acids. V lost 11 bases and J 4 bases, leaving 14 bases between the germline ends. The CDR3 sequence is CAAHRDFNEKLFF. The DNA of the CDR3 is TGTGCCGCCCACCGGGACTTTAATGAAAAACTGTTTTTT.

The CDR3, as DNA: TGCAGTGCCAGGACTAGCGGGGGGTCCTACGAGCAGTACTTC. Translation gives CSARTSGGSYEQYF. The chain uses TRBV20-1 and TRBJ2-7; 14 nucleotides line up with TRBD2. In germline, CDR1 is DFQATT, CDR2 SNEGSKA (reference sequence). CDR3 length equals 14 residues. J gave up 1 base and V 6 bases, and 2 bases lay outside the gene matches.

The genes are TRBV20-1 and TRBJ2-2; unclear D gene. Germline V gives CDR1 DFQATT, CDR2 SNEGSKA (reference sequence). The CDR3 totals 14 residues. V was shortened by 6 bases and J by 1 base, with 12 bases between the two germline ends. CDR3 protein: CSALIEVNTGELFF. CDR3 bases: TGCAGTGCCCTGATAGAAGTGAACACCGGGGAGCTGTTTTTT.

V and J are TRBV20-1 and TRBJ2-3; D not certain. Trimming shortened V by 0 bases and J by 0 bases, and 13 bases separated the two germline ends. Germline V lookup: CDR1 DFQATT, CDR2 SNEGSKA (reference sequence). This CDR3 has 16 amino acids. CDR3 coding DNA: TGCAGTGCTAGAGATACCCGTGGCGGTAGCACAGATACGCAGTATTTT. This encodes CSARDTRGGSTDTQYF.

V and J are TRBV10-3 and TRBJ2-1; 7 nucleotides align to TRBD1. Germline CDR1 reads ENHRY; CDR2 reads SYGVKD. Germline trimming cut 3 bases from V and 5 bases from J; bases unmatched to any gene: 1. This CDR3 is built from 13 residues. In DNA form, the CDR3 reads TGTGCCATCAGTGACGACAGGGACAATGAGCAGTTCTTC. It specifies CAISDDRDNEQFF.

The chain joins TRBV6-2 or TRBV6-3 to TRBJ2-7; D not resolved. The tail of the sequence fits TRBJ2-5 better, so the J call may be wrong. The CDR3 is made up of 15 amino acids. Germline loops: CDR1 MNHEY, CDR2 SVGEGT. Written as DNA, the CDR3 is TGTGCCAGCCTTCTGGGCGGCGGTGGGGTTGTGACCCAGTACTTC. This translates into CASLLGGGGVVTQYF.

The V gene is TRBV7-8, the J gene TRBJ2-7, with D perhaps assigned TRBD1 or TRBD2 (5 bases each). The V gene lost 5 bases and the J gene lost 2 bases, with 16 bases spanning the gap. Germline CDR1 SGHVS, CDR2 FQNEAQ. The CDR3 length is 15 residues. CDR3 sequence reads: CASSQPGTVTYEQYF. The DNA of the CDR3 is TGTGCCAGCAGCCAACCAGGGACGGTAACCTACGAGCAGTACTTC.

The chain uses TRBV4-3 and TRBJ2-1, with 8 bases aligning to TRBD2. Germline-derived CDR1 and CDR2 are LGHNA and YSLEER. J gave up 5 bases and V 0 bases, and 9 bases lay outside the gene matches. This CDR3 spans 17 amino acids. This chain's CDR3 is CASSQEVTSGLNNEQFF. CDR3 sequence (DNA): TGCGCCAGCAGCCAAGAGGTCACTAGCGGCCTAAACAATGAGCAGTTCTTC.

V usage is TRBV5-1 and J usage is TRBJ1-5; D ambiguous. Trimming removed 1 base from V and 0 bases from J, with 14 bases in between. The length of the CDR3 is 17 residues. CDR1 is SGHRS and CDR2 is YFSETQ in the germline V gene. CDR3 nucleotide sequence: TGCGCCAGCAGCTTGTTCCTTGGCAGCAGTAGCAATCAGCCCCAGCATTTT. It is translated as CASSLFLGSSSNQPQHF.

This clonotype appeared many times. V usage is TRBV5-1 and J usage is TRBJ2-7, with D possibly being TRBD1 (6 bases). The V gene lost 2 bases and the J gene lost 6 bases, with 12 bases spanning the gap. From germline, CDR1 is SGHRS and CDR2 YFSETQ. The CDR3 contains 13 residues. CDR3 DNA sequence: TGCGCCAGCAGCTTCTTACAGGGCTCCGAGCAGTACTTC. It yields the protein CASSFLQGSEQYF.

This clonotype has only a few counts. CDR3 DNA: TGTGCCAGCACACAGGGGTCAACAGATACGCAGTATTTT. As protein: CASTQGSTDTQYF. The gene calls are TRBV12-3 or TRBV12-4 and TRBJ2-3; 7 bases map to TRBD1. V shed 7 bases, J shed 3 bases, and the junction held 4 bases outside the gene matches. This CDR3 contains 13 residues.

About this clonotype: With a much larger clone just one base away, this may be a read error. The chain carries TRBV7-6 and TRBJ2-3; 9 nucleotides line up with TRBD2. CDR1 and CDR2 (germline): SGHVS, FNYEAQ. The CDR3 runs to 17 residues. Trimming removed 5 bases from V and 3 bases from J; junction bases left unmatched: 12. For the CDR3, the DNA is TGTGCCAGCAGCGCTCCGGGGACTAGCTGGACTACAGATACGCAGTATTTT. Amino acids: CASSAPGTSWTTDTQYF.

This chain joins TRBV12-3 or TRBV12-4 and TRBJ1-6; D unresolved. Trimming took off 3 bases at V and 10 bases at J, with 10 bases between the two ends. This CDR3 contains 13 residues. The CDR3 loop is CASSLEDRSPLHF. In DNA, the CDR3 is TGTGCCAGCAGTTTGGAGGATCGGTCACCCCTCCACTTT.

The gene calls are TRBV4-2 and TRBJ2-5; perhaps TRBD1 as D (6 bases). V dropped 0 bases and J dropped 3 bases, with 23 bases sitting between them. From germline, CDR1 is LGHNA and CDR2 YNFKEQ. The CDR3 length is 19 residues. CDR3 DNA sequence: TGTGCCAGCAGCCAAGATTGGATCAAAGTGGAGGCAGGGGAAGAGACCCAGTACTTC. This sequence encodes CASSQDWIKVEAGEETQYF.